This T cell receptor beta chain was identified in a study of cytomegalovirus exposure and HLA in healthy donors. Study observations and caveats: Some V segments (TRBV6-2 and TRBV6-3 among them) were excluded as indistinguishable.

With respect to this clone: Its target is not known.

CDR1 is GTSNPN, CDR2 SVGIG, per germline (reference sequence). With 0 bases removed from V and 14 bases from J, the gap between germline ends came to 16 bases. The CDR3 runs to 13 residues. 60 Vbeta and 13 Jbeta primers were used in PCR. Sequencing was performed with immunoSEQ multiplex PCR; in TCRdb, only in-frame clones are kept and a portion is missing. The table has about 140,000 clones, 80% seen once. This sequence joins TRBV30 and TRBJ1-4, with D possibly being TRBD1 (5 bases). The sequence was obtained from a man in his fifties or sixties in good health and CMV-seronegative. Sample: PBMCs. CDR3 region: CAWSVGGTERLFF. For the CDR3, the DNA is TGTGCCTGGAGTGTGGGGGGGACCGAACGCCTGTTTTTT.